Here is one TCR beta chain with its context. Its cognate antigen is unknown. This entry belongs to a study of spatial heterogeneity in lung cancer. Study as a whole: Detection of beta-chain sequences consistently exceeded that of alpha-chain sequences.

Study outcomes and limitations: More often at tumor resection than at routine follow-up, ubiquitous expanded tumor TCRs were detected in the blood.

From the 5' RACE reads, TCRdb called clonotypes with MiXCR, one entry per CDR3 protein. The sample shows tens of thousands of distinct CDR3 sequences, roughly 8% of them seen only once. This CDR3 contains 18 residues. V lost 0 bases to trimming and J lost 2 bases; unmatched junction nucleotides: 14. Germline V gives CDR1 DFQATT, CDR2 SNEGSKA (reference sequence). The time point: sample taken at primary tumor resection. The donors were some 70 patients with non-small cell lung cancer that was early-stage and untreated. Researchers sequenced whole RNA taken from tumor, nontumor lung or frozen PBMC without sorting.

V usage is TRBV20-1 and J usage is TRBJ2-3; 7 bases agree with TRBD1. The sample in question was PBMCs, obtained at surgery. This receptor was obtained from a male donor with early-stage non-small cell lung cancer. This CDR3 is CSARDHTRQGGLTDTQYF. The DNA of the CDR3 is TGCAGTGCTAGAGATCACACCCGACAGGGCGGACTCACAGATACGCAGTATTTT.